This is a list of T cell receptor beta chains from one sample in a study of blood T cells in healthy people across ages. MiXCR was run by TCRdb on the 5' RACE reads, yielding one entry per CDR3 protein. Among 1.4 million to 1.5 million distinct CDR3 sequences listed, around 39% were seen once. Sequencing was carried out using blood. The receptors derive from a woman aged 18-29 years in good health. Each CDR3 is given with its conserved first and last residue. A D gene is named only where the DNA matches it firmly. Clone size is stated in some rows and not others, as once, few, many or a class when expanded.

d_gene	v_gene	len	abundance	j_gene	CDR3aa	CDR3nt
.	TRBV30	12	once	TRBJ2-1	CAWSRSYNEQFF	TGTGCATGGAGTAGGTCCTACAATGAGCAGTTCTTC
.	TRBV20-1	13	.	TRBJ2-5	CSASRQNQETQYF	TGCAGTGCTAGTAGACAGAACCAAGAGACCCAGTACTTC
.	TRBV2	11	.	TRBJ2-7	CATKDYYEQYF	TGTGCCACCAAAGACTACTACGAGCAGTACTTC
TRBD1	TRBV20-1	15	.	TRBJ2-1	CSARPGQGPYNEQFF	TGCAGTGCCCGTCCGGGACAGGGTCCCTACAATGAGCAGTTCTTC
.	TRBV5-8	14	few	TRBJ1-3	CASSLRGSGNTIYF	TGTGCCAGCAGCTTACGGGGCTCTGGAAACACCATATATTTT
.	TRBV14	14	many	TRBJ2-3	CASSQEWSGDTQYF	TGTGCCAGCAGCCAAGAATGGTCCGGAGATACGCAGTATTTT
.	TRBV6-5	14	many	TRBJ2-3	CASSTGRLTDTQYF	TGTGCCAGCAGCACAGGCCGGCTCACAGATACGCAGTATTTT
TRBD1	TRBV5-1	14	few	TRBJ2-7	CASSSGTGEPEQYF	TGCGCCAGCAGCTCCGGGACAGGGGAACCCGAGCAGTACTTC
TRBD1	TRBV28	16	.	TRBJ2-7	CASSPPGDRGAYEQYF	TGTGCCAGCAGTCCCCCAGGGGACAGGGGAGCCTACGAGCAGTACTTC
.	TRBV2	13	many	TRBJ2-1	CASSAGPYNEQFF	TGTGCCAGCAGTGCCGGGCCATACAATGAGCAGTTCTTC
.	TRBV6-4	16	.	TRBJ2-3	CASSRGKRSLPDTQYF	TGTGCCAGCAGTAGGGGGAAGAGATCTCTGCCAGATACGCAGTATTTT
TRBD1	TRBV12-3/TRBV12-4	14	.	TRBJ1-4	CASTADRTNEKLFF	TGTGCCAGCACAGCGGACAGGACTAATGAAAAACTGTTTTTT
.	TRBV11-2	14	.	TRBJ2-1	CASSPRGFRDEQFF	TGTGCCAGCAGCCCGAGGGGTTTCAGGGATGAGCAGTTCTTC
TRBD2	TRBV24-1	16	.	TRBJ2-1	CATSEGTSDFYDEQFF	TGTGCCACCAGTGAGGGGACTAGCGATTTCTACGATGAGCAGTTCTTC
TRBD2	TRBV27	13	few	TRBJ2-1	CASSNRLAHEQFF	TGTGCCAGCAGTAATAGACTAGCGCATGAGCAGTTCTTC
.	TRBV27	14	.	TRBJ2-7	CASSFADSTYEQYF	TGTGCCAGCAGTTTTGCCGACAGTACCTACGAGCAGTACTTC
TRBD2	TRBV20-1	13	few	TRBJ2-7	CSARGAGVHEQYF	TGCAGTGCTAGAGGAGCGGGAGTCCACGAGCAGTACTTC
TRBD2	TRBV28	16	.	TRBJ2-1	CASRASGGVPYNEQFF	TGTGCCAGCAGGGCTAGCGGGGGTGTCCCCTACAATGAGCAGTTCTTC
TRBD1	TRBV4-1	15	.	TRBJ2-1	CASSQDRGLLGEQSF	TGCGCCAGCAGCCAAGACAGGGGGCTATTGGGTGAGCAGTCCTTC
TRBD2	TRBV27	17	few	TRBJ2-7	CASSVSPGTSGRNEQYF	TGTGCCAGCAGTGTATCCCCCGGGACTAGCGGGAGAAATGAGCAGTACTTC
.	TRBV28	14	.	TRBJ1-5	CASSPGLRVQPQHF	TGTGCCAGCAGTCCGGGACTACGTGTTCAGCCCCAGCATTTT
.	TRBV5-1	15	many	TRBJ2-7	CASSSSDTYSYEQYF	TGCGCCAGCAGCTCCTCGGACACCTACTCCTACGAGCAGTACTTC
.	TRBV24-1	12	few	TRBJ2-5	CASAGSQETQYF	TGTGCCTCCGCGGGGTCCCAAGAGACCCAGTACTTC
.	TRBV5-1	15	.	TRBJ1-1	CASSLGGTPNTEAFF	TGCGCCAGCAGCTTGGGAGGGACGCCGAACACTGAAGCTTTCTTT
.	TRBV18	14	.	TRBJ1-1	CASSQNSLNTEAFF	TGTGCCAGCTCCCAAAACAGCCTCAACACTGAAGCTTTCTTT
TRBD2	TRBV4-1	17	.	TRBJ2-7	CASRQTSGRVSYNEQYF	TGCGCCAGCAGGCAAACTAGCGGGAGGGTTTCCTACAATGAGCAGTACTTC
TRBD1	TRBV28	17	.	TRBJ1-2	CASSPVGTGLTNYGYTF	TGTGCCAGCAGCCCCGTCGGGACAGGGCTGACAAATTATGGCTACACCTTC
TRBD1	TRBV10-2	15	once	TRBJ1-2	CATGGTALSGYGYTF	TGCGCCACGGGGGGGACAGCTCTAAGTGGCTATGGCTACACCTTC
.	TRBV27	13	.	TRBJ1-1	CASSVWGNTEAFF	TGTGCCAGCAGTGTCTGGGGGAACACTGAAGCTTTCTTT
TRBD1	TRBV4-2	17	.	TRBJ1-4	CASSPGQVETTNEKLFF	TGTGCCAGCAGCCCGGGACAGGTGGAGACAACTAATGAAAAACTGTTTTTT
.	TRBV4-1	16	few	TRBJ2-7	CASSRTVNPSSYEQYF	TGCGCCAGCAGCAGGACAGTAAATCCTAGCTCCTACGAGCAGTACTTC
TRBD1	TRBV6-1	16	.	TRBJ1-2	CASSPQGAQSNYGYTF	TGTGCCAGCAGTCCACAGGGGGCCCAGTCTAACTATGGCTACACCTTC
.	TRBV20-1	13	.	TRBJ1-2	CSANRESNYGYTF	TGCAGTGCTAACAGGGAGTCCAACTATGGCTACACCTTC
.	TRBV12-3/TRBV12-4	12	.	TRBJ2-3	CASSRREYTQYF	TGTGCCAGCAGTAGAAGGGAATATACGCAGTATTTT
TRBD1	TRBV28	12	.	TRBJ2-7	CASVRTGYEQYF	TGTGCCAGCGTTAGGACAGGCTACGAGCAGTACTTC
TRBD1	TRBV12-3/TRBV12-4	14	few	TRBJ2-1	CASSDRVTYNEQFF	TGTGCCAGCAGCGACAGGGTAACCTACAATGAGCAGTTCTTC